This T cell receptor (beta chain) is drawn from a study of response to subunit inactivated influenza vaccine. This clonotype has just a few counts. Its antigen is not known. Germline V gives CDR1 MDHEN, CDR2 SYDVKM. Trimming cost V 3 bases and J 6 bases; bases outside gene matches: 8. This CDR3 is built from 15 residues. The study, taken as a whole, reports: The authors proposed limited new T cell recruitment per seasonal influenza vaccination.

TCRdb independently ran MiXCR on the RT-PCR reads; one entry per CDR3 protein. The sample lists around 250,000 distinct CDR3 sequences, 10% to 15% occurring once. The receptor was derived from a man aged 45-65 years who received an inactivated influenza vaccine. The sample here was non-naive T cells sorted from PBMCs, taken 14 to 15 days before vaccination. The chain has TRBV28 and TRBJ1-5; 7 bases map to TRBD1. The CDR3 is CASSFLDRAGQPQHF. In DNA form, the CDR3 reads TGTGCCAGCAGTTTTTTAGACAGGGCGGGTCAGCCCCAGCATTTT.